These 5 T cell receptor beta chains came from one sample sequenced in a study of control samples from healthy donors and cancer patients. Produced via immunoSEQ multiplex PCR; TCRdb's table is partial and in-frame only. This sample has about 130,000 clones, with around 92% found just once. Sequencing used PBMCs. The source is a man older than 75 with head and neck cancer.

The chain joins TRBV5-4 to TRBJ2-5, with TRBD1 identical over 8 bases. The CDR3 has 13 amino acids. Looked up from germline, CDR1 is SGHNT and CDR2 is YYREEE (reference sequence). V dropped 10 bases and J dropped 6; count of bases not matched to a gene: 11. CDR3 DNA: TGTGCCGCCGGACCGGACAGGGATCAGACCCAGTACTTC. This encodes CAAGPDRDQTQYF.

The genes are TRBV7-2 and TRBJ2-7; 8 bases match TRBD1. The CDR3 runs 14 residues. Germline V gives CDR1 SGHTA, CDR2 FQGNSA. The V and J ends lost 3 bases and 2 bases, in that order; junction bases with no gene match: 3. CDR3 sequence: CASSFPGQAYEQYF. As DNA, the CDR3 is TGTGCCAGCAGCTTCCCGGGACAGGCCTACGAGCAGTACTTC. Based on the CDR3 plus reference TRBV7-2 and TRBJ2-7, the full variable domain is GAGVSQSPSNKVTEKGKDVELRCDPISGHTALYWYRQSLGQGLEFLIYFQGNSAPDKSGLPSDRFSAERTGGSVSTLTIQRTQQEDSAVYLCASSFPGQAYEQYFGPGTRLTVT.

This chain joins TRBV4-1 and TRBJ2-1; the D gene could be TRBD1 or TRBD2 (5 bases each). Trimming stripped 4 bases from V and 4 bases from J, with 14 bases between. CDR3 size: 15 residues. Germline V gene sequence: CDR1 MGHRA, CDR2 YSYEKL. In DNA form, the CDR3 reads TGCGCCAGCAGCCTTGGGACGACCATATACAATGAGCAGTTCTTC. Its translation is CASSLGTTIYNEQFF.

The chain couples TRBV3-1 (or the pseudogene TRBV3-2) to TRBJ1-2; D remains ambiguous. The V gene lost 6 bases and the J gene lost 1 base, with 9 bases spanning the gap. This CDR3 region has 13 residues. The germline gives CDR1 LGHDT, CDR2 YNNKEL (reference sequence). The CDR3 reads CASRDQVNYGYTF. CDR3 coding DNA: TGTGCCAGCAGGGACCAGGTTAACTATGGCTACACCTTC.

The chain joins TRBV5-1 to TRBJ1-3; no clear D. Per the germline V gene, CDR1 is SGHRS and CDR2 is YFSETQ. Trimming cost V 4 bases and J 0 bases, with 8 bases left between them. This CDR3 is 14 amino acids long. CDR3 sequence reads: CASSPSSSGNTIYF. DNA for the CDR3: TGCGCCAGCAGCCCCAGCTCCTCTGGAAACACCATATATTTT. The whole variable domain, filled in from reference TRBV5-1 and TRBJ1-3, reads KAGVTQTPRYLIKTRGQQVTLSCSPISGHRSVSWYQQTPGQGLQFLFEYFSETQRNKGNFPGRFSGRQFSNSRSEMNVSTLELGDSALYLCASSPSSSGNTIYFGEGSWLTVV.